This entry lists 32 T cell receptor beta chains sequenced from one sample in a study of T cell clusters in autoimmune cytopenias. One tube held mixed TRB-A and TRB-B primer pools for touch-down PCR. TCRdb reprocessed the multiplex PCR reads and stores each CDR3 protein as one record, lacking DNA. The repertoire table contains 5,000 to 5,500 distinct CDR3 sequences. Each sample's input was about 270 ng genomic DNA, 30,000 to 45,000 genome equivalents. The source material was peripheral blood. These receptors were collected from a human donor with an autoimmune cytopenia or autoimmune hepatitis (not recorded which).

The chain's CDR3 is CASSGKISTDTQYF. V usage is TRBV25-1 and J usage is TRBJ2-3. Germline values: CDR1 MGHDK, CDR2 SYGVNS. This CDR3 has 14 residues.

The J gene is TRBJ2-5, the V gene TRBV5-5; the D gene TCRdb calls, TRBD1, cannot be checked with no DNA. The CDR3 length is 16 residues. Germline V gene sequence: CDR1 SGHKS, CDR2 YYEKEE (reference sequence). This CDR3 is CASSLTPRGYQETQYF. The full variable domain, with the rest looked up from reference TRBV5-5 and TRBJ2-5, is DAGVTQSPTHLIKTRGQQVTLRCSPISGHKSVSWYQQVLGQGPQFIFQYYEKEERGRGNFPDRFSARQFPNYSSELNVNALLLGDSALYLCASSLTPRGYQETQYFGPGTRLLVL.

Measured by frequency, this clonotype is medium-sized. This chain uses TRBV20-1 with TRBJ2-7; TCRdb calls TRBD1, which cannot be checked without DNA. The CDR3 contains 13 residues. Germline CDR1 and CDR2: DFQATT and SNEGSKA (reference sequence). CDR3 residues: CSAPGQKTYEQYF.

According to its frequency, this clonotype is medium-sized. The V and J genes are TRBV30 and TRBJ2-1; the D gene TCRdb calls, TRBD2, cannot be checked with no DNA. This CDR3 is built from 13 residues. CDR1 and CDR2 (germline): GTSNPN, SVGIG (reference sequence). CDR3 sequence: CAWRPTSAYEQFF. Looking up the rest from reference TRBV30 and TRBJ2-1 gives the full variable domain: SQTIHQWPATLVQPVGSPLSLECTVEGTSNPNLYWYRQAAGRGLQLLFYSVGIGQISSEVPQNLSASRPQDRQFILSSKKLLLSDSGFYLCAWRPTSAYEQFFGPGTRLTVL.

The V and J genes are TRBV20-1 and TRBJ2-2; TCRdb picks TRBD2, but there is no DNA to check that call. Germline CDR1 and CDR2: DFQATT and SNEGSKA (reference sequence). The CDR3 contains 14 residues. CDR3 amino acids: CSARVAGGYGELFF.

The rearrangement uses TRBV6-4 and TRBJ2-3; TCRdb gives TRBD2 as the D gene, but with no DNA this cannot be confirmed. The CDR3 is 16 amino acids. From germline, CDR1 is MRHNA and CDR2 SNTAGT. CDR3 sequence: CASSATSGESTDTQYF.

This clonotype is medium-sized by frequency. Here the CDR3 reads CATGREGGSYEQYF. The chain links TRBV15 to TRBJ2-7; TCRdb picks TRBD2, but there is no DNA to check that call. Germline CDR1 LNHNV, CDR2 YYDKDF (reference sequence). This CDR3 is built from 14 residues.

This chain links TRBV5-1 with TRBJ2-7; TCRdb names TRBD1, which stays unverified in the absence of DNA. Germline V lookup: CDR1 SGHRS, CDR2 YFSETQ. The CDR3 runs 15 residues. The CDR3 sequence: CASSLAPGGDYEQYF.

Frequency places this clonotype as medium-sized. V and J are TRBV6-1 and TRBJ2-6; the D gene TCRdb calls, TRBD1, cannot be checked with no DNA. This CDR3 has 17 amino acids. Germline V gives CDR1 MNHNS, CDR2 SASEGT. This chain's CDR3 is CASTPGLDRSGANVLTF.

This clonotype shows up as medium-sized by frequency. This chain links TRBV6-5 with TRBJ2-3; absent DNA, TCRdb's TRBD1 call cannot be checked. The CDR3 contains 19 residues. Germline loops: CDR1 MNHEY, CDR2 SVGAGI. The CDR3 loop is CASSVYGRGARPPTDTQYF.

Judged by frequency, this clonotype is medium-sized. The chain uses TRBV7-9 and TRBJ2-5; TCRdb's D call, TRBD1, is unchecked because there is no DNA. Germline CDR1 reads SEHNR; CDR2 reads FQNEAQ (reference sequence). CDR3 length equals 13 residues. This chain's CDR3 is CASSSGQGETQYF.

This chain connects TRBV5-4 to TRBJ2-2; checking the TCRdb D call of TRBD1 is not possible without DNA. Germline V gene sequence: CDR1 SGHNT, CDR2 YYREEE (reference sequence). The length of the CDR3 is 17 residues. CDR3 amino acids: CASRLGGRGPNTGELFF. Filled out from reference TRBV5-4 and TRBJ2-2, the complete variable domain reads ETGVTQSPTHLIKTRGQQVTLRCSSQSGHNTVSWYQQALGQGPQFIFQYYREEENGRGNFPPRFSGLQFPNYSSELNVNALELDDSALYLCASRLGGRGPNTGELFFGEGSRLTVL.

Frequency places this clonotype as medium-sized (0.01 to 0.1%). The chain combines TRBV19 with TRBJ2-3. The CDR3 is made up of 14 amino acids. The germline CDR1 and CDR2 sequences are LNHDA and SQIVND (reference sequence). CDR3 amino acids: CASSTDPSTDTQYF.

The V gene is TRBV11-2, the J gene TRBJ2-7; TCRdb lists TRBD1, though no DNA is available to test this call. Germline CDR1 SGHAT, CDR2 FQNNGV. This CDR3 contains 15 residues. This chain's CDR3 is CASSFYRDSSYEQYF.

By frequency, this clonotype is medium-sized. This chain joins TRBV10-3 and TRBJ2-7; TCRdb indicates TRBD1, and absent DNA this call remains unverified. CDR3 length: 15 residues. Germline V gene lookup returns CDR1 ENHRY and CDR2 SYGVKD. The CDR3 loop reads CATGPDRLSSYEQYF.

CDR3: CASSAGQLNQPQHF. The genes are TRBV6-1 and TRBJ1-5; the TCRdb D gene call, TRBD1, has no DNA to confirm it. This CDR3 has 14 residues. Per the germline V gene, CDR1 is MNHNS and CDR2 is SASEGT.

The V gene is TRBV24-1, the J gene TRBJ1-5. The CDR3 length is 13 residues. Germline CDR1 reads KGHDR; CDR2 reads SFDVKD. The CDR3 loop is CATSDKGLKPQHF.

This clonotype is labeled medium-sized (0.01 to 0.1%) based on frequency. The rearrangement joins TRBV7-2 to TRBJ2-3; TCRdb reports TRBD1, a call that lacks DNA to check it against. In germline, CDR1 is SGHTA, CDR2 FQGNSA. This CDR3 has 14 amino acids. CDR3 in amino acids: CASSLARWGDTQYF.

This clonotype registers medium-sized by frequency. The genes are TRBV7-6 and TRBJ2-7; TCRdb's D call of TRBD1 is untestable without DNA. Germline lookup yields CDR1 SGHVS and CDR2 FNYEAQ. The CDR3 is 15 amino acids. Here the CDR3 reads CASSLGQVKTYEQYF.

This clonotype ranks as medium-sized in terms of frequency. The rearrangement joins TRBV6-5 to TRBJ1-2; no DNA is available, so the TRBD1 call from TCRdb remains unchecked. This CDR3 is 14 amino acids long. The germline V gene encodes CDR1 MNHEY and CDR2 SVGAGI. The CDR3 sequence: CASSGQATVYGYTF.

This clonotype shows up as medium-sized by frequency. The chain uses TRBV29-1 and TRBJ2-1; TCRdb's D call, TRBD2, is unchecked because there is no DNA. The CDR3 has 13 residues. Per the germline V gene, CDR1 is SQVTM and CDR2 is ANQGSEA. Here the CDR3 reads CSATSGINNEQFF.

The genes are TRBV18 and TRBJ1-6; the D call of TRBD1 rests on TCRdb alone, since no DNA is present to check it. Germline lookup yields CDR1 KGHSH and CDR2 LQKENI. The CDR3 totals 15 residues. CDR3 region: CASSIPGQRNSPLHF.

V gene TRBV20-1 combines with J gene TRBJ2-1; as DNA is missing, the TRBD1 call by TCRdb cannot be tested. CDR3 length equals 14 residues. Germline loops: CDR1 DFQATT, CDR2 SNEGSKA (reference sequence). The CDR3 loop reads CSARSRLGINEQFF.

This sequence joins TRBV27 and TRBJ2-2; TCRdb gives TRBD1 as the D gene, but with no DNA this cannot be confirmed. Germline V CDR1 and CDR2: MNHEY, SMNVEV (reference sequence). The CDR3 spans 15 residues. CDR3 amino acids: CASSFFGGATGELFF.

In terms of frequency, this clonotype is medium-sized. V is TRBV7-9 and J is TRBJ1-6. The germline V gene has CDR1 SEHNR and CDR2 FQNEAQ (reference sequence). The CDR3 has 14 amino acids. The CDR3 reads CASSLAERNSPLHF.

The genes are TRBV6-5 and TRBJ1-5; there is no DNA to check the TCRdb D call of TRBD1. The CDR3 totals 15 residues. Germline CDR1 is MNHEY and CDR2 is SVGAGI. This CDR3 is CASREQGAEYQPQHF.

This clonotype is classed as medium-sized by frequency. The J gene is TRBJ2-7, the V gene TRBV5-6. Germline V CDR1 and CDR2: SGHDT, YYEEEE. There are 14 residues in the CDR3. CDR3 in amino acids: CASSLRTAPYEQYF.

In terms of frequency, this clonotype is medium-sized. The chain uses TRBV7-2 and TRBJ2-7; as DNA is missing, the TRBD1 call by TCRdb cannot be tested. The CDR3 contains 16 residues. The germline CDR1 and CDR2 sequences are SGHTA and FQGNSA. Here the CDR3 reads CASSSLSGGGSYEQYF.

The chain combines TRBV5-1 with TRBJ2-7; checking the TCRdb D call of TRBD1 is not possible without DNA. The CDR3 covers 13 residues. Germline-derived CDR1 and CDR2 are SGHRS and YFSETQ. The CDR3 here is CASTKVGVSEQYF.

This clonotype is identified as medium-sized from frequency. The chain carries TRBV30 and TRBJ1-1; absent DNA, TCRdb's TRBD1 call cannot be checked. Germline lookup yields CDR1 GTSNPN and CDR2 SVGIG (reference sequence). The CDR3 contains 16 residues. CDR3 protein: CAWSGGQGNYYGEAFF.

CDR3 sequence reads: CASSDGPHSYEQYF. The J gene is TRBJ2-7, the V gene TRBV2; lacking DNA, the TRBD2 call made by TCRdb goes unchecked. CDR1 is SNHLY, CDR2 FYNNEI, per germline. The CDR3 is made up of 14 amino acids.

The CDR3: CASSIPGLAGYDEQYF. The V gene is TRBV27, the J gene TRBJ2-7; there is no DNA to check the TCRdb D call of TRBD2. The CDR3 extends over 16 amino acids. In germline, CDR1 is MNHEY, CDR2 SMNVEV (reference sequence).